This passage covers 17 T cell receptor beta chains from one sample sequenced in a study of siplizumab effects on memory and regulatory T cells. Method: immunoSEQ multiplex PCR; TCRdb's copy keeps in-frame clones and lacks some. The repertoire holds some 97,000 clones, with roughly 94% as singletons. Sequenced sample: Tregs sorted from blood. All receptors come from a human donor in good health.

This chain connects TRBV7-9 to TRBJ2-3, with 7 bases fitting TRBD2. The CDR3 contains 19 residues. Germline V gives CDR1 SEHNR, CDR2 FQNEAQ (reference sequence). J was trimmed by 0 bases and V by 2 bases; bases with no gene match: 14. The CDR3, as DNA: TGTGCCAGCAGCTTACGCGGCGGGGGAGGGATATCAAGCACAGATACGCAGTATTTT. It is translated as CASSLRGGGGISSTDTQYF.

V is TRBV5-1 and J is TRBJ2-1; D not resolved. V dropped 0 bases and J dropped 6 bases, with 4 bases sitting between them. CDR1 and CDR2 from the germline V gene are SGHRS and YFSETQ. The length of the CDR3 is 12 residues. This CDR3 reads CASSLEVNEQFF. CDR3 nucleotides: TGCGCCAGCAGCTTGGAGGTCAATGAGCAGTTCTTC. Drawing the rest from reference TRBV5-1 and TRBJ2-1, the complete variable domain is KAGVTQTPRYLIKTRGQQVTLSCSPISGHRSVSWYQQTPGQGLQFLFEYFSETQRNKGNFPGRFSGRQFSNSRSEMNVSTLELGDSALYLCASSLEVNEQFFGPGTRLTVL.

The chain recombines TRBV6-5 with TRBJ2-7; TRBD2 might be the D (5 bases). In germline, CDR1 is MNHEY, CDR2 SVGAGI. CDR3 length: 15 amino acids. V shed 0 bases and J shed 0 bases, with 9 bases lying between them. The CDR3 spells CASSYSGLVSYEQYF. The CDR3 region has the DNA TGTGCCAGCAGTTACTCCGGACTCGTCTCCTACGAGCAGTACTTC.

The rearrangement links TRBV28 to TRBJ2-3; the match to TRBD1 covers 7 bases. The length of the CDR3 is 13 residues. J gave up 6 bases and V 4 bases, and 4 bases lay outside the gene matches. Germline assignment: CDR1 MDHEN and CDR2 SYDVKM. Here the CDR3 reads CASSWDRWDTQYF. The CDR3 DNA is TGTGCCAGCAGTTGGGACAGATGGGATACGCAGTATTTT. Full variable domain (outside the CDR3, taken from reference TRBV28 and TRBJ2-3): DVKVTQSSRYLVKRTGEKVFLECVQDMDHENMFWYRQDPGLGLRLIYFSYDVKMKEKGDIPEGYSVSREKKERFSLILESASTNQTSMYLCASSWDRWDTQYFGPGTRLTVL.

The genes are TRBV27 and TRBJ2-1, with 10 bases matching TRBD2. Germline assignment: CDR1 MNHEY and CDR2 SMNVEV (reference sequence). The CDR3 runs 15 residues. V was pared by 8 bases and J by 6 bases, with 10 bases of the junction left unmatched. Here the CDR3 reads CASCTSGNSFNEQFF. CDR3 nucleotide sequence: TGTGCCAGCTGCACTAGCGGGAACTCGTTCAATGAGCAGTTCTTC.

CDR3 sequence reads: CAWSGGGNQPQHF. In DNA, the CDR3 is TGTGCCTGGAGTGGTGGGGGCAATCAGCCCCAGCATTTT. The V gene is TRBV30, the J gene TRBJ1-5, with D hard to call. V dropped 1 base and J dropped 2 bases, with 6 bases sitting between them. From germline, CDR1 is GTSNPN and CDR2 SVGIG (reference sequence). The CDR3 consists of 13 residues.

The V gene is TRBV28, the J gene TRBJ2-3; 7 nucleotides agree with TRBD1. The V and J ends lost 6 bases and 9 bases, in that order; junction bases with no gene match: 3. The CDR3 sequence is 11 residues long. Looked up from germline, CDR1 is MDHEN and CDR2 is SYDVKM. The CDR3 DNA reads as TGTGCCAGCAGGGTGGGACAGACGCAGTATTTT. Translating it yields CASRVGQTQYF.

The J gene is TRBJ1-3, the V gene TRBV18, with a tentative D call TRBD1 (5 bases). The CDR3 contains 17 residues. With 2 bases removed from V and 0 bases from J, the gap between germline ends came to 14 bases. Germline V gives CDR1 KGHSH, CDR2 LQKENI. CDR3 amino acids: CASSPSSGTYSGNTIYF. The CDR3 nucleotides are TGTGCCAGCTCACCATCCTCAGGGACTTACTCTGGAAACACCATATATTTT.

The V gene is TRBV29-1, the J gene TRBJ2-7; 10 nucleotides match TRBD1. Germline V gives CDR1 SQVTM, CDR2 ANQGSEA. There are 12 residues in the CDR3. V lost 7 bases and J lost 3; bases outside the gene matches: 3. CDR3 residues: CSGRTGGYEQYF. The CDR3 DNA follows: TGCAGCGGACGGACAGGGGGCTACGAGCAGTACTTC.

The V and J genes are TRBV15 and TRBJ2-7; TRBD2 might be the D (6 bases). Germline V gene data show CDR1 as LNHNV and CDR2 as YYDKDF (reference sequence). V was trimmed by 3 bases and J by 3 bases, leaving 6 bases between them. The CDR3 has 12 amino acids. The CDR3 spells CATSRDYYEQYF. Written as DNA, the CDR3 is TGTGCCACCAGCAGGGACTACTACGAGCAGTACTTC.

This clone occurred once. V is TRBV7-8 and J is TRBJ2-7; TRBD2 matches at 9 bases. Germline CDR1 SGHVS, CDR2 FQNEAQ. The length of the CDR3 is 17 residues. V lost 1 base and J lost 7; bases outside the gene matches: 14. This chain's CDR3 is CASSLVVSGSGLGEQYF. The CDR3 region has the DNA TGTGCCAGCAGCTTAGTAGTTAGCGGGAGCGGTTTGGGAGAGCAGTACTTC.

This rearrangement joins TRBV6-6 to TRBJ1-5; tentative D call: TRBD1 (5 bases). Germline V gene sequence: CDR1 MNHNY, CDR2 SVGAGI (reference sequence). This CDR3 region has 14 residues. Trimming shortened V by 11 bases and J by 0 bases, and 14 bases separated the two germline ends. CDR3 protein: CACTRQYSNQPQHF. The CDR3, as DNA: TGTGCCTGTACAAGACAGTATAGCAATCAGCCCCAGCATTTT.

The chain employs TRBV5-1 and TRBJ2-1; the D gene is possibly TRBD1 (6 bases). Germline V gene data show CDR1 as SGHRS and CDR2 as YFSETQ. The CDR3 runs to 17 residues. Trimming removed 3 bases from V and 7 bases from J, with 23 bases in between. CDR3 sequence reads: CASSSSPRTKGENEQFF. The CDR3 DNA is TGCGCCAGCAGCTCCTCACCCCGGACGAAGGGGGAAAATGAGCAGTTCTTC.

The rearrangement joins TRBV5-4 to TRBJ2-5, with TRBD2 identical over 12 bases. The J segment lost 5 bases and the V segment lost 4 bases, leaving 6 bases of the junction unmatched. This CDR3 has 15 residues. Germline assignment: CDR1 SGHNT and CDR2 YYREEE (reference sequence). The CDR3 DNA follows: TGTGCCAGCAGCCGGGGACTAGCGGGTAGGGAGACCCAGTACTTC. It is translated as CASSRGLAGRETQYF.

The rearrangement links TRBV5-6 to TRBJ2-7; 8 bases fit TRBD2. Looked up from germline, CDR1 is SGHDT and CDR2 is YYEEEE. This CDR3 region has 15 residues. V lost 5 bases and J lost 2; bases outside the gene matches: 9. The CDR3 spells CASRPPGLGPYEQYF. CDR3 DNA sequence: TGTGCCAGCAGACCACCGGGACTAGGTCCCTACGAGCAGTACTTC.

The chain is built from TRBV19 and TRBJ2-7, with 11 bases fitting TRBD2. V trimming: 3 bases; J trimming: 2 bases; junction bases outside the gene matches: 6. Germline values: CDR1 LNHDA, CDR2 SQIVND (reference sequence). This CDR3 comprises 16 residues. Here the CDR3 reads CASSILGTSGAYEQYF. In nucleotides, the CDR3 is TGTGCCAGTAGTATCCTGGGGACTAGCGGAGCCTACGAGCAGTACTTC.

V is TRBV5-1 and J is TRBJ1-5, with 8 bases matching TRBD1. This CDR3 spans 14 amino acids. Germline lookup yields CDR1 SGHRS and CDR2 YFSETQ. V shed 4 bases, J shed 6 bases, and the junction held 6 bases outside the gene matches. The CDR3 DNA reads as TGCGCCAGCAGCCGGACAGGGACGGGTCAGCCCCAGCATTTT. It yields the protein CASSRTGTGQPQHF.